One sample yielded the 18 T cell receptor beta chains listed below, sequenced in a study of blood T cell repertoires in COVID-19. Assay used: immunoSEQ multiplex PCR; TCRdb lists only in-frame clones, some missing. In the table there are 200,000 to 250,000 clones, over 75% of which are singletons. What was sequenced was peripheral blood. All receptors derive from a human donor in a cohort sampled during active COVID-19.

V usage is TRBV4-2 and J usage is TRBJ2-7, with 8 positions matching TRBD2. The V segment lost 4 bases and the J segment 4 bases; nucleotides outside the gene matches: 9. This CDR3 is 15 amino acids long. Germline loops: CDR1 LGHNA, CDR2 YNFKEQ. The CDR3 DNA reads TGTGCCAGCAGCCCTAAGAGCGGGAGCGAGTACGAGCAGTACTTC. Amino acid sequence: CASSPKSGSEYEQYF.

The gene calls are TRBV6-6 and TRBJ2-7; 8 bases are shared with TRBD2. Unmatched junction bases numbered 7, after V lost 2 bases and J lost 1 base. Germline V gene sequence: CDR1 MNHNY, CDR2 SVGAGI (reference sequence). The CDR3 spans 16 residues. The CDR3 region is CASSYRAGGSSYEQYF. CDR3 DNA sequence: TGTGCCAGCAGTTACCGGGCGGGGGGCTCGTCCTACGAGCAGTACTTC.

This chain joins TRBV24-1 and TRBJ2-5; TRBD2 might be the D (6 bases). This CDR3 region has 15 residues. Trimming shortened V by 4 bases and J by 0 bases, and 11 bases separated the two germline ends. Per germline, CDR1 KGHDR and CDR2 SFDVKD. The DNA for the CDR3 is TGTGCCACCAGTGACTCCCGGGACTACCAAGAGACCCAGTACTTC. This gives the protein CATSDSRDYQETQYF.

The J gene is TRBJ1-1, the V gene TRBV9; D may be TRBD1 (6 bases). The CDR3 is made up of 16 amino acids. Trimming removed 0 bases from V and 2 bases from J, with 14 bases in between. Germline values: CDR1 SGDLS, CDR2 YYNGEE. DNA for the CDR3: TGTGCCAGCAGCGTAGGTTTGGGGGCGGATAACACTGAAGCTTTCTTT. This encodes CASSVGLGADNTEAFF.

The gene calls are TRBV28 and TRBJ1-4; no definite D call. V was cut by 6 bases and J by 12 bases, with 23 bases left in between. The CDR3 contains 15 residues. Germline CDR1 MDHEN, CDR2 SYDVKM. The CDR3 sequence: CASRPLDRFGEELFF. DNA for the CDR3: TGTGCCAGCAGACCCCTAGACCGCTTTGGGGAGGAACTGTTTTTT. The full variable domain, its missing parts supplied by reference TRBV28 and TRBJ1-4, is DVKVTQSSRYLVKRTGEKVFLECVQDMDHENMFWYRQDPGLGLRLIYFSYDVKMKEKGDIPEGYSVSREKKERFSLILESASTNQTSMYLCASRPLDRFGEELFFGSGTQLSVL.

The gene calls are TRBV11-1 and TRBJ1-4; 11 bases match TRBD1. Looked up from germline, CDR1 is SGHAT and CDR2 is FQDESV (reference sequence). Trimming removed 5 bases from V and 8 bases from J; junction bases left unmatched: 1. The CDR3 runs to 13 residues. The DNA for the CDR3 is TGTGCCAGCAGCCGGGACAGGGGGGAAAAACTGTTTTTT. This gives the protein CASSRDRGEKLFF.

The chain links TRBV2 to TRBJ2-1, with 12 bases lining up with TRBD2. V shed 6 bases and J 7 bases; nucleotides not matched to a gene: 7. The CDR3 contains 15 residues. CDR1 and CDR2 (germline): SNHLY, FYNNEI. This CDR3 reads CASSRLAGVGNEQFF. The CDR3, as DNA: TGTGCCAGCAGCAGACTAGCGGGAGTTGGGAATGAGCAGTTCTTC.

Here the CDR3 reads CASGETGVGNTIYF. The CDR3 DNA sequence: TGTGCCAGCGGGGAGACAGGGGTTGGAAACACCATATATTTT. V gene TRBV25-1 combines with J gene TRBJ1-3, with 8 positions matching TRBD1. Germline loops: CDR1 MGHDK, CDR2 SYGVNS. V dropped 8 bases and J dropped 3; count of bases not matched to a gene: 6. The CDR3 contains 14 residues.

The J gene is TRBJ2-2, the V gene TRBV5-1; D might be TRBD1 (7 bases). Trimming took 4 bases from V and 4 from J, leaving 14 bases between them. The V gene's germline CDR1 is SGHRS and CDR2 YFSETQ. This CDR3 has 15 amino acids. The CDR3 bases are TGCGCCAGCAGCCAGACAGGGAGGATCACCGGGGAGCTGTTTTTT. Translated: CASSQTGRITGELFF.

This chain connects TRBV10-1 to TRBJ2-2; 7 bases are a match to TRBD2. The V gene's germline CDR1 is WNHNN and CDR2 SYGVQD (reference sequence). The CDR3 is made up of 16 amino acids. J was trimmed by 0 bases and V by 2 bases; bases with no gene match: 3. CDR3 residues: CASSENLAANTGELFF. In nucleotides, the CDR3 is TGCGCCAGCAGTGAGAACCTAGCGGCGAACACCGGGGAGCTGTTTTTT.

The V call is TRBV7-3, the J call TRBJ2-5, with no clear D. The CDR3 extends over 13 amino acids. V shed 3 bases and J shed 3 bases, with 8 bases lying between them. The germline CDR1 and CDR2 sequences are SGHTA and FQGTGA. The CDR3 coding sequence is TGTGCCAGCAGCTTGGATCTAGAAGAGACCCAGTACTTC. Amino acid sequence: CASSLDLEETQYF. Full variable domain (outside the CDR3, taken from reference TRBV7-3 and TRBJ2-5): GAGVSQTPSNKVTEKGKYVELRCDPISGHTALYWYRQSLGQGPEFLIYFQGTGAADDSGLPNDRFFAVRPEGSVSTLKIQRTERGDSAVYLCASSLDLEETQYFGPGTRLLVL.

This clone has more than one count but fewer than ten. V gene TRBV28 combines with J gene TRBJ2-7; 10 bases map to TRBD1. The V segment lost 3 bases and the J segment 5 bases; nucleotides outside the gene matches: 7. The length of the CDR3 is 15 residues. The germline gives CDR1 MDHEN, CDR2 SYDVKM. Written as DNA, the CDR3 is TGTGCCAGCAGTTTCCCGGGACAGGGGTCCAACGAGCAGTACTTC. This encodes CASSFPGQGSNEQYF.

The CDR3 DNA reads as TGTGCCAGCAGTTTAGGGAGGGGTGAGCCCCAGCATTTT. It is translated as CASSLGRGEPQHF. V gene TRBV27 combines with J gene TRBJ1-5; TRBD1 might be the D (5 bases). The CDR3 has 13 amino acids. V was pared by 2 bases and J by 8 bases, with 10 bases between. Germline V CDR1 and CDR2: MNHEY, SMNVEV (reference sequence).

The chain uses TRBV25-1 and TRBJ1-6; no definite D call. Per the germline V gene, CDR1 is MGHDK and CDR2 is SYGVNS. The CDR3 length is 14 residues. V dropped 3 bases and J dropped 8 bases, with 11 bases sitting between them. The CDR3 reads CASSDTYSYSPLHF. Here the CDR3 DNA reads TGTGCCAGCAGTGACACCTATTCCTATTCACCCCTCCACTTT.

This chain links TRBV3-1 (or the pseudogene TRBV3-2) with TRBJ1-1, with 8 bases lining up with TRBD1. Germline CDR1 and CDR2: LGHDT and YNNKEL (reference sequence). V trimming: 0 bases; J trimming: 5 bases; junction bases outside the gene matches: 11. The CDR3 loop spans 17 amino acids. As DNA, the CDR3 is TGTGCCAGCAGCCAAGAACCAGGGGGCCGTGTGTGGACTGAAGCTTTCTTT. It yields the protein CASSQEPGGRVWTEAFF.

V and J are TRBV24-1 and TRBJ2-3; 10 nucleotides agree with TRBD2. CDR3 length: 15 amino acids. The J segment lost 4 bases and the V segment lost 5 bases, leaving 5 bases of the junction unmatched. Germline V gene data show CDR1 as KGHDR and CDR2 as SFDVKD. CDR3 sequence: CATSVASGSADTQYF. The CDR3 nucleotides read TGTGCCACCAGTGTGGCTAGCGGGAGTGCAGATACGCAGTATTTT.

The CDR3 spells CASRDYSVQRPETEAFF. The CDR3 DNA reads as TGCGCCAGCAGAGACTACTCGGTACAGAGACCCGAGACTGAAGCTTTCTTT. This chain links TRBV5-1 with TRBJ1-1; D not certain. The CDR3 length is 17 residues. The V gene lost 5 bases and the J gene lost 5 bases, with 25 bases spanning the gap. Germline V CDR1 and CDR2: SGHRS, YFSETQ.

The CDR3 DNA sequence: TGTGCCAGCAGGAAGGGGACAGGGAATGAAAAACTGTTTTTT. Its translation is CASRKGTGNEKLFF. The V gene is TRBV5-6, the J gene TRBJ1-4; 9 positions match TRBD1. V trimming: 5 bases; J trimming: 5 bases; junction bases outside the gene matches: 4. There are 14 residues in the CDR3. Germline V gene data show CDR1 as SGHDT and CDR2 as YYEEEE.